What follows are 24 T cell receptor beta chains derived from one specimen sequenced in a study of cytomegalovirus exposure and HLA in healthy donors. A multiplex PCR was run with 60 Vbeta primers and 13 Jbeta primers. This table comes from immunoSEQ multiplex PCR, and its TCRdb copy is limited to in-frame clones, with some not included. Of about 190,000 clones in the sample, about 80% were seen once. The sequenced material came from PBMCs. Every receptor here comes from a woman aged 25 to 39 in good health and CMV-seronegative.

CDR3: CASSLAGTASYNEQFF. CDR3 in DNA: TGCGCCAGCAGCTTGGCCGGGACAGCTTCCTACAATGAGCAGTTCTTC. The chain links TRBV5-1 to TRBJ2-1; 7 bases fit TRBD1. Germline CDR1 is SGHRS and CDR2 is YFSETQ. V lost 0 bases, J lost 1 base, and 4 bases stayed unmatched. CDR3 length: 16 residues. The whole variable domain, remainder taken from reference TRBV5-1 and TRBJ2-1, is KAGVTQTPRYLIKTRGQQVTLSCSPISGHRSVSWYQQTPGQGLQFLFEYFSETQRNKGNFPGRFSGRQFSNSRSEMNVSTLELGDSALYLCASSLAGTASYNEQFFGPGTRLTVL.

The chain carries TRBV16 and TRBJ2-3; 10 bases map to TRBD1. Germline assignment: CDR1 KGHSY and CDR2 FQNENV. With 3 bases clipped from V and 3 bases from J, the junction kept 3 bases outside the gene matches. The CDR3 length is 15 residues. CDR3 protein: CASSQTGQGTDTQYF. For the CDR3, the DNA is TGTGCCAGCAGCCAGACGGGACAGGGGACAGATACGCAGTATTTT.

This chain connects TRBV7-2 to TRBJ1-6; 10 bases line up with TRBD1. The V segment lost 4 bases and the J segment 8 bases; nucleotides outside the gene matches: 5. The germline V gene encodes CDR1 SGHTA and CDR2 FQGNSA. This CDR3 is built from 15 residues. CDR3 sequence (DNA): TGTGCCAGCAGCTCAGAGACAGGGGGCGATTCACCCCTCCACTTT. As protein: CASSSETGGDSPLHF.

This clone has only a few counts. The rearrangement uses TRBV6-1 and TRBJ2-4; 11 bases are a match to TRBD2. The CDR3 is 19 residues long. Looked up from germline, CDR1 is MNHNS and CDR2 is SASEGT. With V trimmed by 1 base and J by 1 base, 9 bases remained unmatched. CDR3 coding DNA: TGTGCCAGCAGTGAAGTTAGCGGGGGGGCCGTCGGCGCCAAAAACATTCAGTACTTC. This codes for CASSEVSGGAVGAKNIQYF.

This clone showed up just once. The genes are TRBV7-9 and TRBJ1-4, with D perhaps matching TRBD1 (6 bases). This CDR3 spans 15 amino acids. CDR1 is SEHNR and CDR2 is FQNEAQ in the germline V gene (reference sequence). The germline V and J ends were trimmed by 1 base and 5 bases, with 11 bases remaining between them. The CDR3 coding sequence is TGTGCCAGCAGCTTAGGTTTCAGGGGAAATGAAAAACTGTTTTTT. Residues: CASSLGFRGNEKLFF.

The chain has TRBV6-1 and TRBJ2-5; D is unclear. Germline V gene lookup returns CDR1 MNHNS and CDR2 SASEGT. The CDR3 consists of 14 residues. V lost 7 bases, J lost 2 bases, and 14 bases lay in between. As DNA, the CDR3 is TGTGCCAGCACCCCGCGCTCGAGACAAGAGACCCAGTACTTC. Translating it yields CASTPRSRQETQYF.

The chain employs TRBV10-3 and TRBJ2-7, with TRBD2 as a possible D gene (6 bases). Per the germline V gene, CDR1 is ENHRY and CDR2 is SYGVKD. The CDR3 loop spans 13 amino acids. Trimming shortened V by 10 bases and J by 2 bases, and 15 bases separated the two germline ends. CDR3 protein: CASDREPPYEQYF. CDR3 DNA sequence: TGTGCCAGTGATCGGGAGCCCCCCTACGAGCAGTACTTC.

J is TRBJ2-5 and V is TRBV5-1; D is perhaps TRBD2 (5 bases). The V gene's germline CDR1 is SGHRS and CDR2 YFSETQ. This CDR3 contains 13 residues. V was pared by 1 base and J by 3 bases, with 7 bases between. CDR3 sequence: CASSLISEETQYF. The CDR3 DNA reads as TGCGCCAGCAGCTTGATTAGCGAAGAGACCCAGTACTTC.

The chain carries TRBV4-3 and TRBJ2-4; a possible D gene is TRBD1 (6 bases). Germline CDR1 and CDR2: LGHNA and YSLEER. V was cut by 1 base and J by 0 bases, with 7 bases left in between. The CDR3 has 15 amino acids. CDR3 protein: CASSQGGGAKNIQYF. The CDR3 DNA reads TGCGCCAGCAGCCAAGGAGGGGGAGCCAAAAACATTCAGTACTTC.

The J gene is TRBJ1-1, the V gene TRBV7-9; the D is unclear. Germline V gene data show CDR1 as SEHNR and CDR2 as FQNEAQ (reference sequence). The CDR3 loop spans 15 amino acids. The V end was cut by 5 bases, the J end by 0 bases, with 13 bases between. CDR3 DNA sequence: TGTGCCAGCAGCCCAGTGGGAGAGATGAACACTGAAGCTTTCTTT. This sequence encodes CASSPVGEMNTEAFF.

The chain carries TRBV2 and TRBJ2-3; 13 positions agree with TRBD2. This CDR3 comprises 15 residues. With 9 bases clipped from V and 5 bases from J, the junction kept 8 bases outside the gene matches. From germline, CDR1 is SNHLY and CDR2 FYNNEI. The CDR3 region is CARNELAGGQDTQYF. CDR3 sequence (DNA): TGTGCCAGAAACGAACTAGCGGGGGGGCAAGATACGCAGTATTTT.

The chain links TRBV4-2 to TRBJ2-1; 7 positions match TRBD2. V shed 0 bases and J 4 bases; nucleotides not matched to a gene: 6. The germline V gene encodes CDR1 LGHNA and CDR2 YNFKEQ. The CDR3 spans 16 residues. The CDR3 DNA follows: TGTGCCAGCAGCCAAGAGGCCGGGCGGGGGTACAATGAGCAGTTCTTC. It specifies CASSQEAGRGYNEQFF.

The rearrangement links TRBV7-2 to TRBJ2-7, with TRBD1 matching 10 bases. Germline CDR1 is SGHTA and CDR2 is FQGNSA. V lost 1 base and J lost 4; bases outside the gene matches: 4. The CDR3 is 15 residues long. CDR3 region: CASSLDGTGVYEQYF. The DNA of the CDR3 is TGTGCCAGCAGCTTAGACGGGACAGGGGTGTACGAGCAGTACTTC. Full variable domain (missing parts from reference TRBV7-2 and TRBJ2-7): GAGVSQSPSNKVTEKGKDVELRCDPISGHTALYWYRQSLGQGLEFLIYFQGNSAPDKSGLPSDRFSAERTGGSVSTLTIQRTQQEDSAVYLCASSLDGTGVYEQYFGPGTRLTVT.

The chain uses TRBV7-2 and TRBJ1-1; 7 bases agree with TRBD1. V gave up 5 bases and J gave up 4 bases; unmatched junction bases: 13. There are 16 residues in the CDR3. The germline CDR1 and CDR2 sequences are SGHTA and FQGNSA. The CDR3 spells CASSVDRAILITEAFF. CDR3 nucleotide sequence: TGTGCCAGCAGCGTTGACAGGGCCATCCTAATCACTGAAGCTTTCTTT.

This sequence joins TRBV7-9 and TRBJ2-2, with a tentative D call TRBD2 (5 bases). V was clipped by 0 bases and J by 5 bases, with 7 bases between them. Germline lookup yields CDR1 SEHNR and CDR2 FQNEAQ (reference sequence). This CDR3 contains 14 residues. The CDR3 loop reads CASSLAGGTGELFF. The CDR3 DNA is TGTGCCAGCAGCTTAGCGGGCGGGACCGGGGAGCTGTTTTTT. Supplemented by reference TRBV7-9 and TRBJ2-2, the full variable domain reads DTGVSQNPRHKITKRGQNVTFRCDPISEHNRLYWYRQTLGQGPEFLTYFQNEAQLEKSRLLSDRFSAERPKGSFSTLEIQRTEQGDSAMYLCASSLAGGTGELFFGEGSRLTVL.

CDR3 coding DNA: TGTGCCAGCAGCTTACTGAGGGAGAATTCACCCCTCCACTTT. Protein: CASSLLRENSPLHF. The rearrangement joins TRBV7-9 to TRBJ1-6; D ambiguous. V lost 2 bases, J lost 7 bases, and 9 bases lay in between. There are 14 residues in the CDR3. Germline V gene sequence: CDR1 SEHNR, CDR2 FQNEAQ (reference sequence).

Points on this clone: The same CDR3 is also encoded by other DNA sequences in this sample. This chain joins TRBV19 and TRBJ1-1; weak D call: TRBD1 (5 bases). V lost 3 bases and J 2 bases, leaving 7 bases between the germline ends. The germline gives CDR1 LNHDA, CDR2 SQIVND (reference sequence). This CDR3 has 13 residues. CDR3 DNA sequence: TGTGCCAGTAGTATTACAGGTAACACTGAAGCTTTCTTT. Protein: CASSITGNTEAFF.

This clone was seen more than once but under ten times. J is TRBJ1-2 and V is TRBV6-1; possible D gene TRBD1, 5 bases. The CDR3 consists of 11 residues. The germline V and J ends were trimmed by 8 bases and 4 bases, with 8 bases remaining between them. CDR1 is MNHNS and CDR2 is SASEGT in the germline V gene. CDR3 bases: TGTGCCAGCTGGGGGGGCTATGGCTACACCTTC. As protein: CASWGGYGYTF.

The J gene is TRBJ1-1, the V gene TRBV14, with 8 positions matching TRBD1. V trimming: 5 bases; J trimming: 2 bases; junction bases outside the gene matches: 13. Germline V lookup: CDR1 SGHDN, CDR2 FVKESK. The CDR3 spans 17 residues. CDR3 protein: CASSADRGPLLNTEAFF. CDR3 nucleotide sequence: TGTGCCAGCAGCGCAGACAGGGGCCCGCTACTAAACACTGAAGCTTTCTTT.

The V and J genes are TRBV5-8 and TRBJ2-7; 10 bases line up with TRBD1. The CDR3 is made up of 14 amino acids. The germline V gene encodes CDR1 SGHTS and CDR2 YDEGEE. V shed 4 bases, J shed 4 bases, and the junction held 5 bases outside the gene matches. CDR3 region: CASSNRDRGYEQYF. As DNA, the CDR3 is TGTGCCAGCAGCAACCGGGACAGGGGATACGAGCAGTACTTC.

The chain is built from TRBV7-2 and TRBJ2-5; 10 bases fit TRBD2. Germline V CDR1 and CDR2: SGHTA, FQGNSA. The CDR3 totals 15 residues. V shed 5 bases, J shed 2 bases, and the junction held 5 bases outside the gene matches. This CDR3 reads CASSPKLAGQETQYF. The CDR3 DNA follows: TGTGCCAGCAGCCCCAAACTAGCGGGGCAAGAGACCCAGTACTTC.

The chain couples TRBV9 to TRBJ1-1; 8 bases map to TRBD1. This CDR3 is built from 17 residues. The germline CDR1 and CDR2 sequences are SGDLS and YYNGEE. The V gene end was trimmed by 3 bases and the J gene end by 7 bases; junction bases not matched to a gene: 17. DNA for the CDR3: TGTGCCAGCAGCGAAGGGGTCGGGCAGGGGGCTAATATTGAAGCTTTCTTT. This sequence encodes CASSEGVGQGANIEAFF.

The gene calls are TRBV4-3 and TRBJ1-4, with 9 nucleotides matching TRBD1. J lost 2 bases, V lost 4 bases, and 11 bases had no gene match. Germline CDR1 and CDR2: LGHNA and YSLEER. The CDR3 has 18 residues. CDR3 DNA sequence: TGCGCCAGCAGCCCCAGATTACCGGGACAGGGTACTAATGAAAAACTGTTTTTT. This translates into CASSPRLPGQGTNEKLFF.

The chain joins TRBV11-3 to TRBJ2-7; 12 bases map to TRBD1. V gave up 5 bases and J gave up 2 bases; unmatched junction bases: 16. Germline V gene sequence: CDR1 SGHNT, CDR2 YENEEA. CDR3 length: 19 residues. CDR3 amino acids: CASSMGGTGGLFFPYEQYF. DNA of the CDR3: TGTGCCAGCAGCATGGGGGGGACAGGGGGCCTTTTTTTTCCCTACGAGCAGTACTTC. The full variable domain, completed using reference TRBV11-3 and TRBJ2-7, is EAGVVQSPRYKIIEKKQPVAFWCNPISGHNTLYWYLQNLGQGPELLIRYENEEAVDDSQLPKDRFSAERLKGVDSTLKIQPAELGDSAVYLCASSMGGTGGLFFPYEQYFGPGTRLTVT.